Listed below are T cell receptor beta chains from one sample, sequenced in a study of beta chain features in type 1 diabetes. Profiling relied on immunoSEQ multiplex PCR, and the TCRdb table lists in-frame clones only, not all of them. The sample includes about 160,000 clones, 7% to 9.5% of them seen just once. Sample: central memory CD4+ T cells from blood. Source of these receptors: a woman aged 25 to 39 with type 1 diabetes. CDR3s include the opening cysteine and the closing phenylalanine or tryptophan.

TRBV4-1	TRBJ2-7	CASSQDTSGGTRSYEQYF
TRBV29-1	TRBJ1-1	CSVDAGVMNTEAFF
TRBV29-1	TRBJ1-1	CSVGAGSEVAFF
TRBV4-2	TRBJ1-2	CASSQVSGYGYTF
TRBV2	TRBJ1-5	CASSVQGLSNQPQHF
TRBV2	TRBJ2-3	CASRRIRTGADTQYF
TRBV2	TRBJ2-3	CASGGTGGTDTQYF
TRBV7-3	TRBJ2-5	CASSLGTGHQETQYF
TRBV2	TRBJ1-5	CASATGPNQPQHF
TRBV4-1	TRBJ2-5	CASSPGTSGQETQYF
TRBV27	TRBJ2-3	CASSSLFTSGVADTQYF
TRBV7-2	TRBJ2-5	CASSASGTSRETQYF
TRBV5-1	TRBJ2-7	CASSLHAGQAYEQYF
TRBV2	TRBJ1-5	CASSEGQGGQPQHF
TRBV9	TRBJ2-7	CASSVEGVGSYEQYF
TRBV28	TRBJ1-2	CASITGSYGYTF
TRBV7-2	TRBJ2-7	CASSFQRASYEQYF
TRBV10-3	TRBJ2-7	CAISEGDRVQEQYF
TRBV7-8	TRBJ2-7	CASSLVAVLGEQYF
TRBV14	TRBJ2-1	CASSRRQYDEQFF
TRBV29-1	TRBJ2-1	CSVGGTLYNEQFF
TRBV25-1	TRBJ1-1	CASSETDRGRTEAFF